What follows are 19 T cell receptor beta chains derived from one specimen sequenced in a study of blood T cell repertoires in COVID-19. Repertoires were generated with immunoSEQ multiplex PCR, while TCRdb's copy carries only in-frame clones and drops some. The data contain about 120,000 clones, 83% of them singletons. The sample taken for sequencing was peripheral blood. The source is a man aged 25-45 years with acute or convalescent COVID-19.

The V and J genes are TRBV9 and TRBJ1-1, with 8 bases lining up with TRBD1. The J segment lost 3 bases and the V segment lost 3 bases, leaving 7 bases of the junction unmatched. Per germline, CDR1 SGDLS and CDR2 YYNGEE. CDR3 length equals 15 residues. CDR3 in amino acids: CASSGYTGGDTEAFF. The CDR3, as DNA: TGTGCCAGCAGCGGATACACAGGGGGAGACACTGAAGCTTTCTTT.

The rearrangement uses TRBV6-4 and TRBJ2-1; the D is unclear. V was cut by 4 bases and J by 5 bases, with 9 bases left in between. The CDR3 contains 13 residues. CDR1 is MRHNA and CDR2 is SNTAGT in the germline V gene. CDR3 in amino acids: CASSGNSNNEQFF. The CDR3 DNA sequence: TGTGCCAGCAGTGGTAACAGCAACAATGAGCAGTTCTTC.

CDR3 amino acids: CASSSDRFAGELFF. CDR3 in DNA: TGTGCCAGCAGCTCGGACAGGTTCGCCGGGGAGCTGTTTTTT. The chain recombines TRBV7-9 with TRBJ2-2; 7 bases line up with TRBD1. CDR1 and CDR2 (germline): SEHNR, FQNEAQ (reference sequence). The CDR3 sequence is 14 residues long. Trimming at V came to 4 bases and at J to 6 bases, leaving 5 bases not matched to a gene.

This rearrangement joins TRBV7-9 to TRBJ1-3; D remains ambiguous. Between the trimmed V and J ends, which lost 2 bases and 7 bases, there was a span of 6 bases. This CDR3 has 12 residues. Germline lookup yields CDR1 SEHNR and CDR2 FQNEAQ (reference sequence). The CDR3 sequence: CASSLSQNTIYF. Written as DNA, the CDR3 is TGTGCCAGCAGCTTATCCCAGAACACCATATATTTT.

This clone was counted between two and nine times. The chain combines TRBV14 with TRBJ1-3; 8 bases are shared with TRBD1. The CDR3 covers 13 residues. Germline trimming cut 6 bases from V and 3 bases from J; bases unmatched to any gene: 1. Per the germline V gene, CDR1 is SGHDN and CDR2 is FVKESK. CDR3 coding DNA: TGTGCCAGCAGGACAGGGGATGGAAACACCATATATTTT. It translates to CASRTGDGNTIYF.

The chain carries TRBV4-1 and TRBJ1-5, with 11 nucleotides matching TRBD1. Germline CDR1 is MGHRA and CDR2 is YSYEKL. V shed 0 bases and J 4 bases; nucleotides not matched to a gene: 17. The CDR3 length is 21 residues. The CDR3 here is CASSQDRSDWTGGVPNQPQHF. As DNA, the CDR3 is TGCGCCAGCAGCCAAGATCGATCGGACTGGACAGGGGGCGTCCCGAATCAGCCCCAGCATTTT.

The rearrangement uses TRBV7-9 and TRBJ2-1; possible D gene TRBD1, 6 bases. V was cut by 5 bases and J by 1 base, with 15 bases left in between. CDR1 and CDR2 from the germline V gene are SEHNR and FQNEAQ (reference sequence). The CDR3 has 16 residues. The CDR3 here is CASSPAQGPSYNEQFF. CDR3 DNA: TGTGCCAGCAGCCCCGCCCAGGGGCCTTCCTACAATGAGCAGTTCTTC.

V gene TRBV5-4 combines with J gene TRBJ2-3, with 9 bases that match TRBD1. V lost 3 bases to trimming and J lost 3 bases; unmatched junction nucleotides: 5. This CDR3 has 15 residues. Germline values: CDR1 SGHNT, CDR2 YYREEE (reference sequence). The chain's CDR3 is CASSYEGQGTDTQYF. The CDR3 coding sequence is TGTGCCAGCAGCTACGAAGGACAGGGGACAGATACGCAGTATTTT.

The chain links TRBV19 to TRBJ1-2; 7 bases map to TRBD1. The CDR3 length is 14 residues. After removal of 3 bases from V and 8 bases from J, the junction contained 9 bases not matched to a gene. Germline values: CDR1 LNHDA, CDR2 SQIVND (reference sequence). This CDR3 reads CASSILQGNGGYTF. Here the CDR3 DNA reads TGTGCCAGTAGTATCCTACAGGGGAACGGGGGCTACACCTTC.

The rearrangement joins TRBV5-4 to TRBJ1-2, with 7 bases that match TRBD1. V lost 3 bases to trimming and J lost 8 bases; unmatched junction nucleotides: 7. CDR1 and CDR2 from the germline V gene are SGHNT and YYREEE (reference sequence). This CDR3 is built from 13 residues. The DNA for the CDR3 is TGTGCCAGCAGCTACCAGGGGGAGTTGGGCTACACCTTC. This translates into CASSYQGELGYTF.

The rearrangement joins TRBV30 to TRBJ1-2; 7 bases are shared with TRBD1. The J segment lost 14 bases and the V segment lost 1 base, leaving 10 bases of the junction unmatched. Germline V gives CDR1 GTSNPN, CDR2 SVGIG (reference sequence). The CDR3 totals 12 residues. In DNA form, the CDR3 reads TGTGCCTGGAGTGCGACCGGGACAGCCGATACCTTC. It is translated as CAWSATGTADTF. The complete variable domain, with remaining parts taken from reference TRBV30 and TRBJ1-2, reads SQTIHQWPATLVQPVGSPLSLECTVEGTSNPNLYWYRQAAGRGLQLLFYSVGIGQISSEVPQNLSASRPQDRQFILSSKKLLLSDSGFYLCAWSATGTADTFGSGTRLTVV.

The CDR3 region is CASSLSLARHGNEQFF. For the CDR3, the DNA is TGCGCCAGCAGCCTATCCCTAGCGAGACACGGCAATGAGCAGTTCTTC. The chain recombines TRBV5-1 with TRBJ2-1; TRBD2 is a possible D gene (6 bases). The germline gives CDR1 SGHRS, CDR2 YFSETQ. This CDR3 region has 16 residues. V shed 4 bases and J shed 6 bases, with 20 bases lying between them.

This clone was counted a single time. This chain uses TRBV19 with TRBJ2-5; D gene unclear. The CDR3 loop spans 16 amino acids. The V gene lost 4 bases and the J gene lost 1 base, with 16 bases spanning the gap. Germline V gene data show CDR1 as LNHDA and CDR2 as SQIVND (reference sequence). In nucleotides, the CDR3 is TGTGCCAGTAGTACCGGTCGAAGAGTATCCCAAGAGACCCAGTACTTC. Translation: CASSTGRRVSQETQYF.

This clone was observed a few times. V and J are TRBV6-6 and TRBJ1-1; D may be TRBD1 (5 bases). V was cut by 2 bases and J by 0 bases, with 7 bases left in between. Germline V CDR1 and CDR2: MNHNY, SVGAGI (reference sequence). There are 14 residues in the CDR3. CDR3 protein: CASSYDSVNTEAFF. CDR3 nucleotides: TGTGCCAGCAGTTACGACAGTGTGAACACTGAAGCTTTCTTT.

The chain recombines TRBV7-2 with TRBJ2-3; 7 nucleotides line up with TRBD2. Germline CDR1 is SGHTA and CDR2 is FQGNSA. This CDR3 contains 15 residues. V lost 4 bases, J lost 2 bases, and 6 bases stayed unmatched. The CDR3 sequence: CASSSGGRATDTQYF. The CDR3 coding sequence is TGTGCCAGCAGCTCTGGTGGGAGGGCCACAGATACGCAGTATTTT.

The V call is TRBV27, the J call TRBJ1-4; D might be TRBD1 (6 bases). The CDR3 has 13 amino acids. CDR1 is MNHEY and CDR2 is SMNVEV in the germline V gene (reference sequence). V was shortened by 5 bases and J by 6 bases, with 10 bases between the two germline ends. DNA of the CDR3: TGTGCCAGCAGTATACAGGGTGATGAAAAACTGTTTTTT. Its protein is CASSIQGDEKLFF.

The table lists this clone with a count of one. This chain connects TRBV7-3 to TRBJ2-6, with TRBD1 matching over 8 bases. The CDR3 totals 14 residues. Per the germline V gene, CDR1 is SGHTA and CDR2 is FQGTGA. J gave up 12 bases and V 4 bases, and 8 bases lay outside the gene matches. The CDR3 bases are TGTGCCAGCAGCTCACAGGACAGGGCTGGCGTCCTGACTTTC. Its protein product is CASSSQDRAGVLTF.

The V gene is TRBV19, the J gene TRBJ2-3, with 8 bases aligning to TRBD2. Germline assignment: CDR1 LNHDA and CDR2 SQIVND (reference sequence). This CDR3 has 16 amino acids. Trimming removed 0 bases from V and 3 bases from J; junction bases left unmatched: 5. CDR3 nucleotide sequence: TGTGCCAGTAGTATAGATCAGGGACTAGGAACAGATACGCAGTATTTT. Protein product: CASSIDQGLGTDTQYF.

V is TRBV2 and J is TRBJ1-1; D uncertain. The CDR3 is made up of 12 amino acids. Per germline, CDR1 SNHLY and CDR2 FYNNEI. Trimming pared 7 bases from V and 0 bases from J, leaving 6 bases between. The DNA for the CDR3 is TGTGCCAGCACTCGGTTGAACACTGAAGCTTTCTTT. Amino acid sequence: CASTRLNTEAFF.